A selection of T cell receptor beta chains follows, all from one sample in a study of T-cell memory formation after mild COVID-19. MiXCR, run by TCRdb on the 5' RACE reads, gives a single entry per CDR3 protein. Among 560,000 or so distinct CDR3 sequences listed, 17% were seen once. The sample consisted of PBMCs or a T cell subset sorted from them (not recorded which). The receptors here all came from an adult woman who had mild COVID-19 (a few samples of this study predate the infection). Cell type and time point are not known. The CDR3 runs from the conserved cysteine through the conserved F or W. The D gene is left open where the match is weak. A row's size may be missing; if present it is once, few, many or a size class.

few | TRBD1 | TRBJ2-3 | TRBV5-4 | CASSSPRQGRLAQGGTDTQYF | TGTGCCAGCAGCTCCCCTAGACAGGGCAGGCTAGCACAAGGGGGTACAGATACGCAGTATTTT
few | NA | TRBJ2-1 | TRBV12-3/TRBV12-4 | CASSARGLNRGGEQFF | TGTGCCAGCAGTGCCCGGGGTCTAAACCGAGGCGGTGAGCAGTTCTTC
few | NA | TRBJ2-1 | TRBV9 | CASSVEQAYNEQFF | TGTGCCAGCAGCGTAGAACAGGCTTACAATGAGCAGTTCTTC
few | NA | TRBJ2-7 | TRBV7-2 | CASSPGSYHEQYF | TGTGCCAGCAGCCCCGGGTCCTACCACGAGCAGTACTTC
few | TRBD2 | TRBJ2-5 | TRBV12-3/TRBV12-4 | CASSFSVRGGSILETQYF | TGTGCCAGCAGTTTTAGTGTTAGAGGCGGGAGTATCCTAGAGACCCAGTACTTC
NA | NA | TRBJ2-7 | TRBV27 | CASSLSGGGGAYEQYF | TGTGCCAGCAGTTTATCGGGGGGAGGAGGGGCCTACGAGCAGTACTTC
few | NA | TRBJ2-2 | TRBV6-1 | CATYNGELFF | TGTGCGACTTATAACGGGGAGCTGTTTTTT
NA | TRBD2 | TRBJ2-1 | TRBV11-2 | CASSPRTSGRGSYNEQFF | TGTGCCAGCAGCCCTCGGACTAGCGGGAGAGGCTCCTACAATGAGCAGTTCTTC
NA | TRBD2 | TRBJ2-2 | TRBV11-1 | CASNPTSSTGELFF | TGTGCCAGCAACCCGACTAGCTCCACCGGGGAGCTGTTTTTT
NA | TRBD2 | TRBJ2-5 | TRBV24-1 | CATSDRSGGAQETQYF | TGTGCCACCAGTGATCGGTCCGGGGGGGCCCAAGAGACCCAGTACTTC
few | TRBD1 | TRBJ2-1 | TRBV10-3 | CAIRGQPDNEQFF | TGTGCCATCAGGGGACAGCCTGACAATGAGCAGTTCTTC
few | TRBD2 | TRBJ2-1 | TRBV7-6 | CASSKSLAGVYNEQFF | TGTGCCAGCAGCAAATCACTAGCGGGAGTCTACAATGAGCAGTTCTTC
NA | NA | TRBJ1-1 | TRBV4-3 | CASSQVVTKEGIF | TGCGCCAGCAGCCAAGTTGTGACCAAGGAGGGGATCTTT
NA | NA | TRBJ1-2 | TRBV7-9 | CASSPRTAPGGYTF | TGTGCCAGCAGCCCCCGGACGGCACCCGGTGGCTACACCTTC
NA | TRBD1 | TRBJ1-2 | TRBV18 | CASSGQESSGYTF | TGTGCCAGCTCGGGACAGGAGAGTTCTGGCTACACCTTC
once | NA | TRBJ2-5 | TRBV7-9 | CASSSLRHTLQETQYF | TGTGCCAGCAGCTCCTTACGGCACACACTCCAAGAGACCCAGTACTTC
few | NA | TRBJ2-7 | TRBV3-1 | CASSDQTHSYEQYF | TGTGCCAGCAGCGACCAGACCCACTCCTACGAGCAGTACTTC
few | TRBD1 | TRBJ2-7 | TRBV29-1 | CSVAQGAGNEQYF | TGCAGCGTCGCACAGGGGGCGGGGAACGAGCAGTACTTC
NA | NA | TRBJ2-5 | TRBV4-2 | CASSPTGGGEGETQYF | TGTGCCAGCAGCCCCACAGGGGGAGGGGAGGGGGAGACCCAGTACTTC
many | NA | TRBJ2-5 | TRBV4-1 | CASSQGLTQETQYF | TGCGCCAGCAGCCAAGGACTCACCCAAGAGACCCAGTACTTC
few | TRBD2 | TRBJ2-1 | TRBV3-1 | CASSSTSGGFDEQFF | TGTGCCAGCAGCTCGACTAGCGGGGGGTTCGATGAGCAGTTCTTC
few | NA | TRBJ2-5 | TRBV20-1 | CSARDDPARSQYF | TGCAGTGCTAGAGATGACCCGGCCCGGTCCCAGTACTTC
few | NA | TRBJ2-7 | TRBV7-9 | CASSFPDSYEQYF | TGTGCCAGCAGCTTCCCGGACAGTTACGAGCAGTACTTC
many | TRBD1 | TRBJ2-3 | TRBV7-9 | CASSYRGGTDTQYF | TGTGCCAGCAGCTACAGGGGGGGCACAGATACGCAGTATTTT
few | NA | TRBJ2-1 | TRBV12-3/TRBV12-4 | CASSYDRYNEQFF | TGTGCCAGCAGTTACGACAGATACAATGAGCAGTTCTTC
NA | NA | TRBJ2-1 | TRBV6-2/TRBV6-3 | CASSPGGEGYNEQFF | TGTGCCAGCAGTCCTGGGGGAGAAGGGTACAATGAGCAGTTCTTC
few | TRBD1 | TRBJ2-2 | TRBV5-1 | CASSVGQGHTGELFF | TGCGCCAGCAGCGTCGGACAGGGGCACACCGGGGAGCTGTTTTTT
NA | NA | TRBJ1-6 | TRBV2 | CASSESVDSYNSPLHF | TGTGCCAGCAGTGAATCGGTGGATTCCTATAATTCACCCCTCCACTTT
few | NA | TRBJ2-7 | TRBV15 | CATSRMDGASSYEQYF | TGTGCCACCAGCAGGATGGACGGCGCGAGCTCCTACGAGCAGTACTTC
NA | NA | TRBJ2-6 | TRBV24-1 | CATSDPSGDSGANVLTF | TGTGCCACCAGTGACCCTTCCGGGGACTCTGGGGCCAACGTCCTGACTTTC
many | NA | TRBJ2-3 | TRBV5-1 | CASSSRLGSTDTQYF | TGCGCCAGCAGCTCGAGACTTGGGAGCACAGATACGCAGTATTTT
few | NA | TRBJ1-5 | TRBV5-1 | CASSHGRDPNQPQHF | TGCGCCAGCAGCCACGGCAGGGATCCCAATCAGCCCCAGCATTTT
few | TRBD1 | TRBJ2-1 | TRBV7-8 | CASSLASGTGGLGAQFF | TGTGCCAGCAGCTTAGCCTCCGGGACAGGTGGTTTGGGCGCGCAGTTCTTC
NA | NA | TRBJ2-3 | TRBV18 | CASTWGVTDTQYF | TGTGCCAGCACTTGGGGGGTCACAGATACGCAGTATTTT
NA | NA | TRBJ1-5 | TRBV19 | CASRALGQPQHF | TGTGCCAGTAGGGCGCTGGGTCAGCCCCAGCATTTT
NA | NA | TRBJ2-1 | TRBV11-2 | CASSLDKWGEQFF | TGTGCCAGCAGCTTAGATAAATGGGGTGAGCAGTTCTTC
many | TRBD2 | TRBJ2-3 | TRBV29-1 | CSVPTSAGGSGDTQYF | TGCAGCGTCCCAACTAGCGCGGGAGGGTCTGGAGATACGCAGTATTTT
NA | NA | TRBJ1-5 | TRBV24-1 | CATRGSQGSQHF | TGTGCCACTAGGGGTAGCCAAGGGTCCCAGCATTTT
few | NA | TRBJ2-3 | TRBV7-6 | CASTPSIGGTSTDTQYF | TGTGCCAGCACCCCCTCGATTGGGGGAACTAGCACAGATACGCAGTATTTT
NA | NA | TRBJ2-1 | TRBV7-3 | CASSPRLGYNEQFF | TGTGCCAGCAGCCCCCGACTAGGGTACAATGAGCAGTTCTTC
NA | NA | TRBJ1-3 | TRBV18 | CASSPRVDPGNTIYF | TGTGCCAGCTCACCACGGGTGGATCCTGGAAACACCATATATTTT
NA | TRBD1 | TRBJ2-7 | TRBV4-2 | CASSPWTGALLSYEQYF | TGTGCCAGCAGCCCCTGGACAGGAGCCCTCCTCTCCTACGAGCAGTACTTC